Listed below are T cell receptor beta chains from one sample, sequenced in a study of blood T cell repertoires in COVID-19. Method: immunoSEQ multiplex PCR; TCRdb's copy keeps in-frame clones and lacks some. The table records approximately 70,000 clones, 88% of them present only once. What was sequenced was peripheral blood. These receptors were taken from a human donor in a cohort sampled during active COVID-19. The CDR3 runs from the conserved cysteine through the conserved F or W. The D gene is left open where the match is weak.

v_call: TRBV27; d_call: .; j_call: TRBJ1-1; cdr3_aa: CASSFRAGRAEAFF
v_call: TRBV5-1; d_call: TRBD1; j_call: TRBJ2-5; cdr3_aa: CASSGTGMETQYF
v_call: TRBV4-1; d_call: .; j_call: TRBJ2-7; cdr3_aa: CASSQDSGGTSYEQYF
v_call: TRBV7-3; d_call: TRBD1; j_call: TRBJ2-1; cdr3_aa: CASSKTGTGVNEQFF
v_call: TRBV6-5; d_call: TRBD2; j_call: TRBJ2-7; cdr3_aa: CASSWTSGGTYEQYF
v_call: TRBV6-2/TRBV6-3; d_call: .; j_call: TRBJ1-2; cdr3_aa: CASSYSAGGYTF
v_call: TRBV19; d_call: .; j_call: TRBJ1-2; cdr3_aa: CASSIGRSGQIYGYTF
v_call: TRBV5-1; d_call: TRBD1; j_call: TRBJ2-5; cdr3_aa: CASSFSPGGRETQYF
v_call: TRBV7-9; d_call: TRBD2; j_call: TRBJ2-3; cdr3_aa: CASSRTSGSLTDTQYF
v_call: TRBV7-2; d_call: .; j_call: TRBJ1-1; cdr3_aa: CASSPSGGNTEAFF
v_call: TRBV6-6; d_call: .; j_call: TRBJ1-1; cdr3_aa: CASSYDRPNTEAFF
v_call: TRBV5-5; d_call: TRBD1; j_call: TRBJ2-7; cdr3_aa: CASRLQGALGYEQYF
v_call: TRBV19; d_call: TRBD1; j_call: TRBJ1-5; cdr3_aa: CASSIQQGADSRPQHF
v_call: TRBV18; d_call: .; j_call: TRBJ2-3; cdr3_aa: CASSPEEVDTQYF
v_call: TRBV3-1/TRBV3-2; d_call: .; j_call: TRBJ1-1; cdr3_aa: CASSPPGGVYTEAFF
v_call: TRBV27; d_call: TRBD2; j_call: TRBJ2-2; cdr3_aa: CASSFAASGGPDTGELFF
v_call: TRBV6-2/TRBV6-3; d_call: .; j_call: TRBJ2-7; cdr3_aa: CASSSNYEQYF
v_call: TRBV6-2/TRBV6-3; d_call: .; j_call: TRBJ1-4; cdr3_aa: CASSTPDSSTNEKLFF
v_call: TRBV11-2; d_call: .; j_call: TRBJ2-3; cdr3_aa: CASSYFGPSTDTQYF
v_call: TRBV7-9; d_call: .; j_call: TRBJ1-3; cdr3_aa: CASSLARDGNTIYF
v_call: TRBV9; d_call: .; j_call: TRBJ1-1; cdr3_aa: CASSATVNTEAFF
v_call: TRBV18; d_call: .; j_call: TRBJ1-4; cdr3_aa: CASSLGQNEKLFF
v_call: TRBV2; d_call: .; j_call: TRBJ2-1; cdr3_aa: CASSEVNKFF
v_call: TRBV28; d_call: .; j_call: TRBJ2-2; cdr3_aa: CASSSPGVGTGELFF
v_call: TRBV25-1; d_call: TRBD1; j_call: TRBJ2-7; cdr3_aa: CATFPRDRAYEQYF
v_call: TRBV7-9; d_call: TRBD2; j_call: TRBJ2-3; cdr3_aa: CASSVSLGGSADTQYF
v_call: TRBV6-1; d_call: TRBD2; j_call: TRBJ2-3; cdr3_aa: CASREGLAASSTDTQYF
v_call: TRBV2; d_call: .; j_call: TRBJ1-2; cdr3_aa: CASSDLTVNYGYTF
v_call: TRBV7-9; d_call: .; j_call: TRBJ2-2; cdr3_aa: CASSPLGTPDTGELFF
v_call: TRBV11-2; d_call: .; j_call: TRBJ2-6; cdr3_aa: CASSLGQVLSGANVLTF
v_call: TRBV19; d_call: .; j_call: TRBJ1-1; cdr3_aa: CASSGTVDTEAFF
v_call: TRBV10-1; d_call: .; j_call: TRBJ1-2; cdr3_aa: CAVSTGLKYTF
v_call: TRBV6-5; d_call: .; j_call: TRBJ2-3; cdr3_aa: CASKPRPSDTQYF
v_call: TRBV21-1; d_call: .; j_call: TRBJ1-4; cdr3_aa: CASSAEKCRDRETTNEKLFF
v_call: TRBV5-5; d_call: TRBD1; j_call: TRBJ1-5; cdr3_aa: CASSSTGVGNQPQHF
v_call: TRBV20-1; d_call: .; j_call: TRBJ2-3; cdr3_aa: CSASRWGVIDTQYF
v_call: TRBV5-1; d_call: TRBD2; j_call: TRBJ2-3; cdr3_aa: CASSRGLAGFTDTQYF
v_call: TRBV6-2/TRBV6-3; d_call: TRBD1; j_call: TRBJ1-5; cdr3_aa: CASSFRGQGNQPQHF
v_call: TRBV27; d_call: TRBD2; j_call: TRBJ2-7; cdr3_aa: CASSRAGLTYEQYF
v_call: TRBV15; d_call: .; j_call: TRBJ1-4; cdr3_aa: CATSRDRTNEKLFF
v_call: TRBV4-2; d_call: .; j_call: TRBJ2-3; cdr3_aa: CASSQVFYSSTDTQYF